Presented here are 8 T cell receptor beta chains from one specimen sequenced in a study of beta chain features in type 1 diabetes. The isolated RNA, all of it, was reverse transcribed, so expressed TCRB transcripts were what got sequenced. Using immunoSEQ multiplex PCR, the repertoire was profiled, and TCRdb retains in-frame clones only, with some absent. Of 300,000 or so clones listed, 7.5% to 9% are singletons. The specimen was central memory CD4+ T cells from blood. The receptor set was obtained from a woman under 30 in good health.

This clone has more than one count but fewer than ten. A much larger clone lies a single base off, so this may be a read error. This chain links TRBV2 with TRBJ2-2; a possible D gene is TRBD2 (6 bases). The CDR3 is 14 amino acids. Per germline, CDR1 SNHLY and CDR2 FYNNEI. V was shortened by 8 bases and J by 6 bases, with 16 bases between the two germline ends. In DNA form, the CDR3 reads TGTGCCAGCCGGCAGGAGGGGTGCGCCGGGGAGCTGTTTTTT. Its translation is CASRQEGCAGELFF.

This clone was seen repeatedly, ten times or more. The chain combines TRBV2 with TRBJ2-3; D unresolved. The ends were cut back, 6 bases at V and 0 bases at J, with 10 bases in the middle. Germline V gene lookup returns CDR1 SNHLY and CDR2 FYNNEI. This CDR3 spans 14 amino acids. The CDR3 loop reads CASRKQQSTDTQYF. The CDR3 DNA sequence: TGTGCCAGCAGGAAGCAGCAAAGCACAGATACGCAGTATTTT.

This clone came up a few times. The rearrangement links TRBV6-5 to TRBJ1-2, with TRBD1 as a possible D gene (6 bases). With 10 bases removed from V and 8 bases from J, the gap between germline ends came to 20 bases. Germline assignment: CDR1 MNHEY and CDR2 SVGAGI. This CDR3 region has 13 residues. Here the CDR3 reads CATREAYREGYTF. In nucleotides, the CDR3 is TGTGCCACCCGGGAGGCGTACAGGGAAGGCTACACCTTC.

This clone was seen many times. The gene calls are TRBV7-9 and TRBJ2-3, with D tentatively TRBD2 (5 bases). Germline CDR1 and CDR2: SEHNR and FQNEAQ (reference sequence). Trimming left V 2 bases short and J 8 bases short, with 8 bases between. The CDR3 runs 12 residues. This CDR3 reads CASSLSAGTQYF. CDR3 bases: TGTGCCAGCAGCTTATCCGCGGGTACGCAGTATTTT.

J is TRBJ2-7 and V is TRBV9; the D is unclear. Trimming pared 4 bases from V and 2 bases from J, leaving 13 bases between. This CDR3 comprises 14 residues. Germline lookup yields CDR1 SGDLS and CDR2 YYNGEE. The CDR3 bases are TGTGCCAGCAGCCGATCCGACTTGACCTACGAGCAGTACTTC. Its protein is CASSRSDLTYEQYF.

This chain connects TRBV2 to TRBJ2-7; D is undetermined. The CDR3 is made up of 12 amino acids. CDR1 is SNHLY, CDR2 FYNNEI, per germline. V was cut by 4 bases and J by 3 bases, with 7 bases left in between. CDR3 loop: CASSGEGYEQYF. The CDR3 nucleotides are TGTGCCAGCAGTGGAGAAGGCTACGAGCAGTACTTC.

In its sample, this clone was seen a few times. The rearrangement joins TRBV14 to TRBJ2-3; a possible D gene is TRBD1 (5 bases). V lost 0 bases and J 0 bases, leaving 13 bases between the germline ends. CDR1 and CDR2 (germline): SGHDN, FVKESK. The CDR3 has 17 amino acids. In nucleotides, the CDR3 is TGTGCCAGCAGCCAAGACCTTGGTAGGGGCAGCACAGATACGCAGTATTTT. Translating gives CASSQDLGRGSTDTQYF.

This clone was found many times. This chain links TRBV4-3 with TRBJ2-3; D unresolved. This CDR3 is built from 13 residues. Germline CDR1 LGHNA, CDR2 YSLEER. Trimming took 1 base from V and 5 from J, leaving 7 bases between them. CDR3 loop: CASSQAERDTQYF. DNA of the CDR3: TGCGCCAGCAGCCAAGCCGAGAGAGATACGCAGTATTTT.